This T cell receptor (beta chain) came from a study of blood T cell repertoires in COVID-19 (TCRdb year 2020). Context from the whole study: Recovered participants in ImmuneRACE Cohort 3 were defined by two consecutive negative NP/OP PCR tests, clearance by a healthcare professional, or resolution of symptoms. Subjects who had been exposed to COVID-19, were actively infected with it, or had recovered from it provided the deeply sampled blood TCRbeta repertoires that made up the dataset. Samples covering the acute and convalescent phases of COVID-19 were provided by collaborators in the United States, Italy and Spain. A freely available public database, intended as a resource for researchers studying the immune response to SARS-CoV-2, is where the repertoires were released. The samples were drawn from two sources: the first 160 participants of the ongoing ImmuneRACE study, and approximately 1,300 subjects contributed by 6 global collaborators. The prospective study material was composed of cDNA or gDNA derived from T cells, B-cell-depleted T cells, or PBMCs. Where available, HLA class I and class II types were taken from metadata supplied by the sample provider and were not determined by assay-based typing. Sample metadata almost always included a de-identified subject ID, COVID-19 status, age in years and sex. What the authors observed across the whole study: The amount of clinical and demographic metadata varied by source and participant and was provided uncurated.

TCRbeta CDR3 regions were amplified from genomic DNA using the immunoSEQ Assay, a bias-controlled multiplex PCR. Turning to the authors' computational methods: The number of nucleated cells in each sample was estimated from the amplification of reference gene primers within the assay. To quantify the absolute abundance of each unique TCRbeta CDR3 rearrangement, sequence reads were collapsed and filtered. Productive Simpson clonality was computed per sample as the square root of Simpson's diversity index over productive rearrangements. TCRdb provides this immuneACCESS table in a form limited to in-frame rearrangements. Some clones are lacking; in checked studies, under half of them reflect an unresolved V gene, and why the rest are absent is not known. The V and J calls and the clone size are those of that table, but D and trimming were determined from the DNA. The sample records some 200,000 clones, about nine tenths of which are singletons. More than 7% of the sample rests with the top ten.

Participants in the prospective study were enrolled through a virtual design, were aged 18 to 89 years, and lived in approximately 25 United States geographic areas. To assign participants to cohorts, the prospective study relied on clinical history that participants themselves reported in a screening survey and a study questionnaire. In the prospective study, whole blood, serum and a nasopharyngeal or oropharyngeal swab were collected from each participant by mobile phlebotomists. Additional blood draws and questionnaires over an approximately two-month period could optionally be provided by prospective study participants. Blood samples from the prospective study were shipped frozen or at room temperature prior to DNA extraction. Including cysteine and phenylalanine, the CDR3 has 16 amino acids. CDR3 DNA is the only sequence kept; it has 48 bases, read in frame from the first base. The germline V end is reduced by 4 bases and the J end by 1 base; junction bases left unmatched: 8. CDR1 SGHDT and CDR2 YYEEEE were looked up in the germline V gene.

With respect to this clone: There is no known antigen for this receptor. The record has no base qualities; no much larger clone is one base away.

The source is a man aged 25 to 45 in a cohort exposed to, infected with or recovered from COVID-19 (not recorded which). The sample taken for sequencing was PBMCs or T cells enriched from blood (not recorded which). The V and J genes are TRBV5-6 and TRBJ1-5; TRBD1 lines up with 7 middle nucleotides. The CDR3 is CASSIGTVRSNQPQHF. The sequenced DNA is TGTGCCAGCAGCATAGGGACAGTTAGAAGCAATCAGCCCCAGCATTTT. This CDR3, with the reference TRBV5-6 and TRBJ1-5 proteins standing in past its ends, gives the full variable domain DAGVTQSPTHLIKTRGQQVTLRCSPKSGHDTVSWYQQALGQGPQFIFQYYEEEERQRGNFPDRFSGHQFPNYSSELNVNALLLGDSALYLCASSIGTVRSNQPQHFGDGTRLSIL.